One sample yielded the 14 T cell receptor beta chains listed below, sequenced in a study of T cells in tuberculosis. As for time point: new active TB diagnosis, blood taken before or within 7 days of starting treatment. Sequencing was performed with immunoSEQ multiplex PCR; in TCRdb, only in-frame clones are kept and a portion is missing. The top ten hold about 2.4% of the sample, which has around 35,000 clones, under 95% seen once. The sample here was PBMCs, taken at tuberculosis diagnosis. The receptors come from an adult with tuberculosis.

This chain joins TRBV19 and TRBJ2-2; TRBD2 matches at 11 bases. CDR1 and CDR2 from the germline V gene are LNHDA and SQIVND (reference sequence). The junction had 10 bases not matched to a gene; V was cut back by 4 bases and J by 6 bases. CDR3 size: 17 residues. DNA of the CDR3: TGTGCCAGTAGTACGGCTAGCGGGGGGTTTGGTGCCGGGGAGCTGTTTTTT. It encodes CASSTASGGFGAGELFF. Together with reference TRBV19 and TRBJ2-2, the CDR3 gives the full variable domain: DGGITQSPKYLFRKEGQNVTLSCEQNLNHDAMYWYRQDPGQGLRLIYYSQIVNDFQKGDIAEGYSVSREKKESFPLTVTSAQKNPTAFYLCASSTASGGFGAGELFFGEGSRLTVL.

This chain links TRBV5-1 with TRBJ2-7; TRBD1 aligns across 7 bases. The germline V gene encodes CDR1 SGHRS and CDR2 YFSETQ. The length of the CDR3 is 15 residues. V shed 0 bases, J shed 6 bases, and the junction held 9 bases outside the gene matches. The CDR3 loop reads CASSLGGVGGSEQYV. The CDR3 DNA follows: TGCGCCAGCAGCTTGGGAGGTGTAGGGGGCTCCGAGCAGTACGTC.

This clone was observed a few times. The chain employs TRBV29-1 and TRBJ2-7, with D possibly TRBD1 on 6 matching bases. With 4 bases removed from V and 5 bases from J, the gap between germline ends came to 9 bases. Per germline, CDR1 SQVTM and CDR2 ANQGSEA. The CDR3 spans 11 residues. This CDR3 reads CSVGQVDEQYF. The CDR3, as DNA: TGCAGCGTTGGACAGGTAGACGAGCAGTACTTC.

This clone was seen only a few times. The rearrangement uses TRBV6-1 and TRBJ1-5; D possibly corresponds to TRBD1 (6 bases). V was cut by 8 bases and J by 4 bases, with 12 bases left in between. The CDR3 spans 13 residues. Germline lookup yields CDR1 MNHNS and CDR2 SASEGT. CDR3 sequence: CASQLGQNQPQHF. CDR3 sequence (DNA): TGTGCCAGCCAACTAGGACAGAATCAGCCCCAGCATTTT.

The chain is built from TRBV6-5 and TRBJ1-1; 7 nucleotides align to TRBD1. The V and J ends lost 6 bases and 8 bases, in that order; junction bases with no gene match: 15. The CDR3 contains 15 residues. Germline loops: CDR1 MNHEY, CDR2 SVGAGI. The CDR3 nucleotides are TGTGCCAGCAGGCCTTTAGAGACTAGGGGGCGCGAAGCTTTCTTT. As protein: CASRPLETRGREAFF.

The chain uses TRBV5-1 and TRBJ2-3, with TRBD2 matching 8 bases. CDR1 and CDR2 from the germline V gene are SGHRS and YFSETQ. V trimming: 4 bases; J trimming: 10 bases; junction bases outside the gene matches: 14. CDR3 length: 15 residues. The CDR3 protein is CASSVRDTTGGAQYF. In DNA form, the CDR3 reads TGCGCCAGCAGCGTCCGGGACACGACGGGGGGGGCGCAGTATTTT. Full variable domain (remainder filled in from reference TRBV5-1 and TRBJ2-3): KAGVTQTPRYLIKTRGQQVTLSCSPISGHRSVSWYQQTPGQGLQFLFEYFSETQRNKGNFPGRFSGRQFSNSRSEMNVSTLELGDSALYLCASSVRDTTGGAQYFGPGTRLTVL.

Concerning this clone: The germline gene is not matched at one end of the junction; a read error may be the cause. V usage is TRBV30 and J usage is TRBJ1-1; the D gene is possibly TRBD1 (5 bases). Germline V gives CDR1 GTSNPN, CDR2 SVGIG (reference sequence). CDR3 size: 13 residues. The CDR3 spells CAWSVKGNPEAFF. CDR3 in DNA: TGTGCCTGGAGTGTAAAGGGGAACCCTGAAGCTTTCTTT. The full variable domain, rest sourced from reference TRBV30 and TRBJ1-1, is SQTIHQWPATLVQPVGSPLSLECTVEGTSNPNLYWYRQAAGRGLQLLFYSVGIGQISSEVPQNLSASRPQDRQFILSSKKLLLSDSGFYLCAWSVKGNPEAFFGQGTRLTVV.

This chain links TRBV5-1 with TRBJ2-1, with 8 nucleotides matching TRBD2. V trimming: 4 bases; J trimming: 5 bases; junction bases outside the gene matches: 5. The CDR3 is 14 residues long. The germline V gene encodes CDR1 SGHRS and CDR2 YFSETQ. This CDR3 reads CASSPGGFHNEQFF. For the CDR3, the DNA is TGCGCCAGCAGCCCGGGGGGGTTCCACAATGAGCAGTTCTTC.

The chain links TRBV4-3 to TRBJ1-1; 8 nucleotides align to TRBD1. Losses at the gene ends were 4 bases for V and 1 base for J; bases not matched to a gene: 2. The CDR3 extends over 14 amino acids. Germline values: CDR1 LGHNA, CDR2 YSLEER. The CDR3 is CASSPGGRNTEAFF. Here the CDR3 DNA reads TGCGCCAGCAGCCCAGGGGGCCGGAACACTGAAGCTTTCTTT.

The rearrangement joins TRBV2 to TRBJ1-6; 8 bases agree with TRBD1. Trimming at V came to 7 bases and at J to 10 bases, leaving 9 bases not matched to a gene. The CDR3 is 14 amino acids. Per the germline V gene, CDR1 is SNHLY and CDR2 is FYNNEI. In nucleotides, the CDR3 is TGTGCCAGCACCAGGACAGGGAAGGAATCACCCCTCCACTTT. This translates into CASTRTGKESPLHF.

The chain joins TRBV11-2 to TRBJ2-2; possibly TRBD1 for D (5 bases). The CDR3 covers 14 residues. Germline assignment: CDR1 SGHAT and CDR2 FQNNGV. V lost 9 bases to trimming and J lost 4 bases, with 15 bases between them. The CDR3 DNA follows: TGTGCCAGTCGTAGGGGAATAAGCACCGGGGAGCTGTTTTTT. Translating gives CASRRGISTGELFF.

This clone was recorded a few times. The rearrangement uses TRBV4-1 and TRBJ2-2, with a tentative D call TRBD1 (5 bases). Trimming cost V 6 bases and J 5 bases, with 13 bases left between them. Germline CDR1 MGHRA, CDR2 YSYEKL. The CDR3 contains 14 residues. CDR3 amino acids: CASSRAGYTGELFF. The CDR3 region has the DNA TGCGCCAGCAGTCGGGCAGGGTATACCGGGGAGCTGTTTTTT.

The CDR3 loop reads CASSDQGARNSPLHF. The CDR3 DNA follows: TGTGCCAGTAGTGACCAGGGGGCGCGGAATTCACCCCTCCACTTT. This chain connects TRBV19 to TRBJ1-6, with 8 bases that match TRBD1. This CDR3 spans 15 amino acids. V shed 5 bases and J 7 bases; nucleotides not matched to a gene: 7. The germline V gene encodes CDR1 LNHDA and CDR2 SQIVND (reference sequence). The full variable domain, completed using reference TRBV19 and TRBJ1-6, is DGGITQSPKYLFRKEGQNVTLSCEQNLNHDAMYWYRQDPGQGLRLIYYSQIVNDFQKGDIAEGYSVSREKKESFPLTVTSAQKNPTAFYLCASSDQGARNSPLHFGNGTRLTVT.

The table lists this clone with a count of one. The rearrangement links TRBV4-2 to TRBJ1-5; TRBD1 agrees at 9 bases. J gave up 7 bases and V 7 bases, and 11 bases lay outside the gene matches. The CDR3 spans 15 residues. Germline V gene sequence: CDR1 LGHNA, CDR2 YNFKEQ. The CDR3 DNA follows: TGTGCCAGCACCATCACAGGGGGCGCCGGACAGCCCCAGCATTTT. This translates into CASTITGGAGQPQHF.